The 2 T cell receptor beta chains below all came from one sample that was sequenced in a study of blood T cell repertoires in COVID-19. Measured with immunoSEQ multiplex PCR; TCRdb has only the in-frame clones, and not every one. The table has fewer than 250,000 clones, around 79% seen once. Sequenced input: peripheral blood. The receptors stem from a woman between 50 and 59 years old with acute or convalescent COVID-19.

The CDR3 region is CASSPLGLADAGNEQFF. DNA for the CDR3: TGTGCCAGCAGCCCCCTGGGCCTAGCGGACGCCGGGAATGAGCAGTTCTTC. The chain combines TRBV21-1 with TRBJ2-1; no check of the table's D call, TRBD2, against the DNA was made. TRBV21-1 is a pseudogene segment. CDR3 size: 17 residues.

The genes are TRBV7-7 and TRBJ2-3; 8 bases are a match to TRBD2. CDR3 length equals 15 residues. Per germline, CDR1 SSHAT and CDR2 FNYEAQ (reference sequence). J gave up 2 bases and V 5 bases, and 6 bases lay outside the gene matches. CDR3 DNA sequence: TGTGCCAGCAGCCGTTTTAGCGGGGCCACAGATACGCAGTATTTT. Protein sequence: CASSRFSGATDTQYF.